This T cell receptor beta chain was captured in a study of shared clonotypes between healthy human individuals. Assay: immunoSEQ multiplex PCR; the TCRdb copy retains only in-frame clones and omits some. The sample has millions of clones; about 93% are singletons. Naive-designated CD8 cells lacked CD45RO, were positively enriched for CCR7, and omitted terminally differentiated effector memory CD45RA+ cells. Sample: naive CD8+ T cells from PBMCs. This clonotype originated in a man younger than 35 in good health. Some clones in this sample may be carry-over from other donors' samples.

The CDR3 is CSAFIYTGELFF. The CDR3 coding sequence is TGCAGCGCTTTTATTTACACCGGGGAGCTGTTTTTT. V usage is TRBV29-1 and J usage is TRBJ2-2, with D uncertain. Trimming left V 7 bases short and J 3 bases short, with 9 bases between. The CDR3 length is 12 residues. CDR1 is SQVTM, CDR2 ANQGSEA, per germline.